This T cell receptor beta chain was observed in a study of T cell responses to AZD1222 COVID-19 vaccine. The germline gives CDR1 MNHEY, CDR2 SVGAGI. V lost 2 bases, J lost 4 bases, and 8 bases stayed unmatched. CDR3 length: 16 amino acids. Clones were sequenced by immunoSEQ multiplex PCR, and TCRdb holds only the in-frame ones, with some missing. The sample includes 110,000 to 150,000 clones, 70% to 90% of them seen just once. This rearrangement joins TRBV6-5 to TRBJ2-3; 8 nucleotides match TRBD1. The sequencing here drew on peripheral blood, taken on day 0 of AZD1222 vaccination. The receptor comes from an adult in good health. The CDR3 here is CASSYGHGTGADTQYF. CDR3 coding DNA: TGTGCCAGCAGTTACGGTCATGGGACAGGAGCAGATACGCAGTATTTT.